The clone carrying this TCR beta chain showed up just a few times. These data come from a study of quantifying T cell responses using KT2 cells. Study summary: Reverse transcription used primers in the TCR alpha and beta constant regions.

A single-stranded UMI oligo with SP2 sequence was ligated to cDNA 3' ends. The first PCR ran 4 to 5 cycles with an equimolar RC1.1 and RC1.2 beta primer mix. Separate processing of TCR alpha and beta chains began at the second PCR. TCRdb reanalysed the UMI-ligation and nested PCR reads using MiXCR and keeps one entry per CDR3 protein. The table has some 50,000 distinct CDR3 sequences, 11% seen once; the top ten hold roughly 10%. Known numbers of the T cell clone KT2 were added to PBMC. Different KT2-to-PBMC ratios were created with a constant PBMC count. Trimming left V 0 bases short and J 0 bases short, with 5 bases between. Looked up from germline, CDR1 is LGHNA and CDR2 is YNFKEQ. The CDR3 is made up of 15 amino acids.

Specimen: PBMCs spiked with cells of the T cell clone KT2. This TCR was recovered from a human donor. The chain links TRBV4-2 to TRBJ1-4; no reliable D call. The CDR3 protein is CASSQEPSTNEKLFF. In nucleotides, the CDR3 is TGTGCCAGCAGCCAAGAACCATCAACTAATGAAAAACTGTTTTTT.